What follows are 31 T cell receptor beta chains derived from one specimen sequenced in a study of Japanese encephalitis immunity and Zika vaccine responses. TCRdb ran MiXCR on the 5' RACE reads and lists one entry per CDR3 protein. The sample contains a few hundred distinct CDR3 sequences, 2% to 2.5% of which appear only once. CFSE-labeled PBMCs were cultured about 6 days with peptide pools, each at roughly 0.93 ug/mL. Proliferating CD4 T cells were sorted unfixed as live CD56-CD19-CD16-CD3+CD4+ CFSE-low cells. The sample consisted of antigen-activated CD4+ T cells from blood, cultured, taken during a Zika inactivated vaccine study. The receptors come from an adult man who received an inactivated Zika virus vaccine.

This clonotype is medium-sized in the sample. The V gene is TRBV7-7, the J gene TRBJ2-3; tentatively, D is TRBD1 (5 bases). The CDR3 spans 15 residues. CDR1 is SSHAT and CDR2 is FNYEAQ in the germline V gene (reference sequence). V was clipped by 1 base and J by 6 bases, with 14 bases between them. CDR3 bases: TGTGCCAGCAGCTTAGGGGGTGACAGTTCGGATACGCAGTATTTT. This sequence encodes CASSLGGDSSDTQYF.

This clonotype is categorized as medium-sized. The V gene is TRBV20-1, the J gene TRBJ2-3; D might be TRBD2 (5 bases). V lost 6 bases, J lost 1 base, and 14 bases lay in between. Looked up from germline, CDR1 is DFQATT and CDR2 is SNEGSKA (reference sequence). This CDR3 has 14 amino acids. DNA of the CDR3: TGCAGTGCCCCCTTTCGGGGTGGCACAGATACGCAGTATTTT. Its translation: CSAPFRGGTDTQYF.

By share, this clonotype ranks as hyperexpanded. The genes are TRBV3-1 and TRBJ1-1; D may be TRBD1 (5 bases). The CDR3 loop spans 13 amino acids. V lost 2 bases and J 1 base, leaving 5 bases between the germline ends. Germline lookup yields CDR1 LGHDT and CDR2 YNNKEL (reference sequence). The CDR3: CASSQTGNTEAFF. The DNA of the CDR3 is TGTGCCAGCAGCCAAACAGGGAACACTGAAGCTTTCTTT.

In its sample, this clonotype is large (0.1 to 1%). This chain connects TRBV30 to TRBJ1-1, with D tentatively TRBD1 (5 bases). In germline, CDR1 is GTSNPN, CDR2 SVGIG (reference sequence). Trimming shortened V by 5 bases and J by 4 bases, and 14 bases separated the two germline ends. The CDR3 covers 13 residues. CDR3 sequence: CAWGSEGATEAFF. CDR3 sequence (DNA): TGTGCCTGGGGGTCGGAAGGGGCCACTGAAGCTTTCTTT.

By share, this clonotype ranks as medium-sized. This sequence joins TRBV18 and TRBJ2-3, with 8 positions matching TRBD2. CDR1 and CDR2 from the germline V gene are KGHSH and LQKENI. The CDR3 is 14 residues long. Trimming at V came to 3 bases and at J to 5 bases, leaving 4 bases not matched to a gene. The CDR3 DNA sequence: TGTGCCAGCTCACCGAGCGGGGGTGGAGATACGCAGTATTTT. Translating it yields CASSPSGGGDTQYF.

Within the sample, this clonotype is large. The chain carries TRBV2 and TRBJ2-5; D is undetermined. Germline V CDR1 and CDR2: SNHLY, FYNNEI. V was trimmed by 4 bases and J by 2 bases, leaving 11 bases between them. The CDR3 totals 14 residues. The CDR3 here is CASSVKWQQETQYF. DNA for the CDR3: TGTGCCAGCAGTGTGAAATGGCAACAAGAGACCCAGTACTTC.

This clonotype is medium-sized (0.01 to 0.1%). This chain joins TRBV5-4 and TRBJ1-2, with D possibly matching TRBD1 (5 bases). V shed 0 bases and J shed 8 bases, with 17 bases lying between them. The germline CDR1 and CDR2 sequences are SGHNT and YYREEE (reference sequence). CDR3 length: 15 residues. The CDR3 bases are TGTGCCAGCAGCTTGGAAGGGCAGGGCGAAGAAGGCTACACCTTC. Protein: CASSLEGQGEEGYTF.

By share of the sample, this clonotype is large. The chain couples TRBV27 to TRBJ2-5, with 8 bases matching TRBD1. The CDR3 is 14 residues long. V shed 5 bases and J 5 bases; nucleotides not matched to a gene: 7. Germline V gene sequence: CDR1 MNHEY, CDR2 SMNVEV (reference sequence). The CDR3 spells CASSLLDRGETQYF. Written as DNA, the CDR3 is TGTGCCAGCAGTCTACTCGACAGGGGTGAGACCCAGTACTTC.

By share, this clonotype ranks as medium-sized. The rearrangement uses TRBV3-1 and TRBJ2-3; D is undetermined. Per the germline V gene, CDR1 is LGHDT and CDR2 is YNNKEL (reference sequence). The CDR3 covers 16 residues. Trimming stripped 1 base from V and 0 bases from J, with 11 bases between. The CDR3 nucleotides read TGTGCCAGCAGCCAAGTGTTACTCTCTAGCACAGATACGCAGTATTTT. Translating it yields CASSQVLLSSTDTQYF.

This clonotype counts as large. The chain links TRBV4-3 to TRBJ2-5, with 11 positions matching TRBD2. Per germline, CDR1 LGHNA and CDR2 YSLEER. The CDR3 spans 15 residues. V gave up 1 base and J gave up 4 bases; unmatched junction bases: 2. The DNA of the CDR3 is TGCGCCAGCAGCCAAGTGGGGACTAGCGGAGAGACCCAGTACTTC. Translated: CASSQVGTSGETQYF.

Within the sample, this clonotype is medium-sized (0.01 to 0.1%). V and J are TRBV30 and TRBJ1-6; TRBD1 agrees at 7 bases. The CDR3 has 15 residues. Germline CDR1 and CDR2: GTSNPN and SVGIG (reference sequence). V lost 0 bases and J lost 8; bases outside the gene matches: 7. CDR3 nucleotide sequence: TGTGCCTGGAGTGTACCGACAGGGATTTATTCACCCCTCCACTTT. It encodes CAWSVPTGIYSPLHF. Combining the CDR3 with reference TRBV30 and TRBJ1-6 gives the whole variable domain SQTIHQWPATLVQPVGSPLSLECTVEGTSNPNLYWYRQAAGRGLQLLFYSVGIGQISSEVPQNLSASRPQDRQFILSSKKLLLSDSGFYLCAWSVPTGIYSPLHFGNGTRLTVT.

Within the sample, this clonotype is medium-sized. The gene calls are TRBV4-3 and TRBJ1-2; D not resolved. This CDR3 region has 15 residues. Germline V gene sequence: CDR1 LGHNA, CDR2 YSLEER. V was pared by 1 base and J by 2 bases, with 11 bases between. The CDR3 nucleotides are TGCGCCAGCAGCCAAGGGAGGTGGATAAACTATGGCTACACCTTC. It is translated as CASSQGRWINYGYTF.

This clonotype is large. The chain combines TRBV12-3 or TRBV12-4 with TRBJ1-4; D is ambiguous. The CDR3 extends over 14 amino acids. Trimming removed 2 bases from V and 2 bases from J, with 6 bases in between. The CDR3 DNA reads TGTGCCAGCAGTTTAACGGGGACTAATGAAAAACTGTTTTTT. This codes for CASSLTGTNEKLFF.

As for this clonotype: The junction and the germline gene differ at one end; a read error may be behind it. The rearrangement joins TRBV5-6 to TRBJ2-3, with 13 positions matching TRBD2. This CDR3 is built from 15 residues. From germline, CDR1 is SGHDT and CDR2 YYEEEE. CDR3 in amino acids: CANSRGTSGVDTQYF. The CDR3 coding sequence is TGTGCCAACAGCCGCGGGACTAGCGGGGTAGATACGCAGTATTTT.

By share of the sample, this clonotype is hyperexpanded. This chain joins TRBV5-6 and TRBJ2-3, with D perhaps matching TRBD2 (6 bases). The length of the CDR3 is 13 residues. V was clipped by 3 bases and J by 8 bases, with 13 bases between them. Looked up from germline, CDR1 is SGHDT and CDR2 is YYEEEE. The CDR3 loop is CASSSAGMGTQYF. The DNA for the CDR3 is TGTGCCAGCAGCTCGGCGGGGATGGGTACGCAGTATTTT. The full variable domain, rest sourced from reference TRBV5-6 and TRBJ2-3, is DAGVTQSPTHLIKTRGQQVTLRCSPKSGHDTVSWYQQALGQGPQFIFQYYEEEERQRGNFPDRFSGHQFPNYSSELNVNALLLGDSALYLCASSSAGMGTQYFGPGTRLTVL.

This clonotype came up a few times. This chain joins TRBV7-9 and TRBJ2-1, with no clear D. The CDR3 contains 11 residues. The germline V gene encodes CDR1 SEHNR and CDR2 FQNEAQ (reference sequence). V dropped 7 bases and J dropped 7 bases, with 8 bases sitting between them. The CDR3 sequence: CASNPENEQFF. DNA for the CDR3: TGTGCCAGCAATCCGGAAAATGAGCAGTTCTTC.

This clonotype is classed as large. The V gene is TRBV10-3, the J gene TRBJ2-4; D unclear. CDR1 is ENHRY and CDR2 is SYGVKD in the germline V gene. Trimming cost V 7 bases and J 9 bases, with 16 bases left between them. This CDR3 spans 13 amino acids. CDR3 loop: CAITSTPLSIQYF. In DNA, the CDR3 is TGTGCCATCACCTCGACCCCCCTAAGCATTCAGTACTTC.

This clonotype is classed as large. As DNA, the CDR3 is TGTGCCAGCAGCGCCAGCCGGGGGCAAGAGACCCAGTACTTC. As protein: CASSASRGQETQYF. The chain uses TRBV9 and TRBJ2-5, with D perhaps TRBD2 (6 bases). CDR1 SGDLS and CDR2 YYNGEE come from the germline V gene. The CDR3 is made up of 14 amino acids. Trimming took 3 bases from V and 2 from J, leaving 11 bases between them. Full variable domain (remainder filled in from reference TRBV9 and TRBJ2-5): DSGVTQTPKHLITATGQRVTLRCSPRSGDLSVYWYQQSLDQGLQFLIQYYNGEERAKGNILERFSAQQFPDLHSELNLSSLELGDSALYFCASSASRGQETQYFGPGTRLLVL.

Within the sample, this clonotype is large. The rearrangement joins TRBV27 to TRBJ2-5; 8 bases are shared with TRBD2. The CDR3 sequence is 14 residues long. The germline gives CDR1 MNHEY, CDR2 SMNVEV (reference sequence). V dropped 2 bases and J dropped 6; count of bases not matched to a gene: 5. The CDR3 sequence: CASSLRRGAQTQYF. DNA for the CDR3: TGTGCCAGCAGTTTACGGCGGGGGGCTCAGACCCAGTACTTC.

This clonotype is deemed medium-sized (0.01 to 0.1%). This sequence joins TRBV28 and TRBJ2-3; D could derive from TRBD1 or TRBD2 (6 bases each). Trimming cost V 6 bases and J 1 base, with 11 bases left between them. Germline-derived CDR1 and CDR2 are MDHEN and SYDVKM. The CDR3 extends over 14 amino acids. The CDR3 reads CASRRRGRTDTQYF. CDR3 coding DNA: TGTGCCAGCAGGCGTCGGGGGCGCACAGATACGCAGTATTTT.

This clonotype is classed as hyperexpanded. The chain joins TRBV2 to TRBJ2-3; D is unclear. V was shortened by 6 bases and J by 0 bases, with 10 bases between the two germline ends. The CDR3 consists of 14 residues. Germline CDR1 is SNHLY and CDR2 is FYNNEI. The CDR3 DNA reads as TGTGCCAGCAGAAGTACTTTTAGCACAGATACGCAGTATTTT. The encoded protein is CASRSTFSTDTQYF. Variable domain in full (rest from reference TRBV2 and TRBJ2-3): EPEVTQTPSHQVTQMGQEVILRCVPISNHLYFYWYRQILGQKVEFLVSFYNNEISEKSEIFDDQFSVERPDGSNFTLKIRSTKLEDSAMYFCASRSTFSTDTQYFGPGTRLTVL.

This clonotype qualifies as medium-sized. The rearrangement joins TRBV12-3 or TRBV12-4 to TRBJ1-3; D possibly corresponds to TRBD1 (5 bases). With 4 bases removed from V and 4 bases from J, the gap between germline ends came to 8 bases. The CDR3 runs 13 residues. The CDR3 loop is CASSYGGGNTIYF. CDR3 coding DNA: TGTGCCAGCAGTTATGGGGGAGGAAACACCATATATTTT.

This clonotype is termed large. The rearrangement uses TRBV3-1 and TRBJ2-3; D may be TRBD2 (5 bases). V was shortened by 3 bases and J by 1 base, with 8 bases between the two germline ends. Germline CDR1 and CDR2: LGHDT and YNNKEL (reference sequence). The CDR3 consists of 14 residues. The CDR3 DNA sequence: TGTGCCAGCAGCCAGATACTAGGCACAGATACGCAGTATTTT. Protein product: CASSQILGTDTQYF.

This clonotype is large. Germline and junction disagree at one end, which may indicate a read error. The chain joins TRBV12-3 or TRBV12-4 to TRBJ2-5; D uncertain. This CDR3 is built from 14 residues. CDR3 coding DNA: TGTGCCAGCAGTCCGGGCCCGAACCAGGAGACCCAGTACTTC. Translating gives CASSPGPNQETQYF.

This clonotype is termed large. V usage is TRBV24-1 and J usage is TRBJ2-5; 9 bases match TRBD1. Germline CDR1 and CDR2: KGHDR and SFDVKD. The CDR3 runs 17 residues. Trimming at V came to 0 bases and at J to 4 bases, leaving 8 bases not matched to a gene. The CDR3 DNA sequence: TGTGCCACCAGTGATTTGCCCCCGGACAGGGGAGGAGAGACCCAGTACTTC. This gives the protein CATSDLPPDRGGETQYF.

This clonotype is large by share. J is TRBJ2-5 and V is TRBV12-3 or TRBV12-4; weak D call: TRBD2 (5 bases). CDR3 length equals 16 residues. Trimming took 4 bases from V and 6 from J, leaving 21 bases between them. The CDR3 DNA sequence: TGTGCCAGCAGTTACGGCGTGGCGGGTAGATTACAGACCCAGTACTTC. Its protein is CASSYGVAGRLQTQYF.

In this sample, this clonotype is medium-sized (0.01 to 0.1%). V gene TRBV14 combines with J gene TRBJ2-7; 7 nucleotides align to TRBD2. The CDR3 consists of 14 residues. Germline assignment: CDR1 SGHDN and CDR2 FVKESK. J lost 2 bases, V lost 5 bases, and 6 bases had no gene match. Written as DNA, the CDR3 is TGTGCCAGCAGCTCCGGGACTATACCCTACGAGCAGTACTTC. It codes for CASSSGTIPYEQYF.

By proportion, this clonotype is large. The rearrangement joins TRBV20-1 to TRBJ2-5; the match to TRBD2 covers 10 bases. This CDR3 is built from 15 residues. The germline V gene has CDR1 DFQATT and CDR2 SNEGSKA (reference sequence). Trimming took 2 bases from V and 5 from J; bases not matched to a gene: 8. The CDR3 is CSARQTSGIFETQYF. In DNA, the CDR3 is TGCAGTGCTAGACAAACTAGCGGGATTTTCGAGACCCAGTACTTC.

By sample share, this clonotype is medium-sized (0.01 to 0.1%). The chain is built from TRBV5-6 and TRBJ2-3; 13 bases line up with TRBD2. The CDR3 sequence is 15 residues long. Germline values: CDR1 SGHDT, CDR2 YYEEEE. The ends lost 4 bases at V and 4 bases at J; junction bases unmatched: 3. CDR3 in amino acids: CASSRGTSGADTQYF. As DNA, the CDR3 is TGTGCCAGCAGCCGCGGGACTAGCGGGGCAGATACGCAGTATTTT. Full variable domain (outside the CDR3, taken from reference TRBV5-6 and TRBJ2-3): DAGVTQSPTHLIKTRGQQVTLRCSPKSGHDTVSWYQQALGQGPQFIFQYYEEEERQRGNFPDRFSGHQFPNYSSELNVNALLLGDSALYLCASSRGTSGADTQYFGPGTRLTVL.

This clonotype qualifies as large. This chain uses TRBV19 with TRBJ2-1; D is unclear. CDR3 size: 13 residues. CDR1 is LNHDA and CDR2 is SQIVND in the germline V gene (reference sequence). V lost 2 bases to trimming and J lost 9 bases, with 11 bases between them. The CDR3 loop is CASSISVNGEQFF. In DNA, the CDR3 is TGTGCCAGTAGTATAAGTGTGAATGGTGAGCAGTTCTTC.

CDR3 amino acids: CASSFRTNSPLHF. Written as DNA, the CDR3 is TGTGCCAGCAGCTTTCGGACGAATTCACCCCTCCACTTT. The chain has TRBV14 and TRBJ1-6; D not resolved. The V end was cut by 5 bases, the J end by 7 bases, with 9 bases between. The germline V gene has CDR1 SGHDN and CDR2 FVKESK. The CDR3 runs 13 residues.